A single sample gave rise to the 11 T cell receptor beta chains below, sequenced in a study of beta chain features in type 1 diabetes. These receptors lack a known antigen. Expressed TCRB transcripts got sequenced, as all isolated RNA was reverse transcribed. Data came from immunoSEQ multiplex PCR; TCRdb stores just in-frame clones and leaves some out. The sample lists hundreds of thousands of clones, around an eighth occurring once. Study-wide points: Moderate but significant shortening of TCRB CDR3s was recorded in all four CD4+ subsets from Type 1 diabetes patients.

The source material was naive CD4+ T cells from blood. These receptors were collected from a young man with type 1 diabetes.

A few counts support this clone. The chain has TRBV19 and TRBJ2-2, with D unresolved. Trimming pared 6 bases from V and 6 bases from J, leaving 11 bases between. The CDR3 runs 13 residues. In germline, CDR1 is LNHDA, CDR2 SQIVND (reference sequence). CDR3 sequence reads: CASRYSLAGELFF. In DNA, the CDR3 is TGTGCCAGTAGGTACAGTCTAGCCGGGGAGCTGTTTTTT.

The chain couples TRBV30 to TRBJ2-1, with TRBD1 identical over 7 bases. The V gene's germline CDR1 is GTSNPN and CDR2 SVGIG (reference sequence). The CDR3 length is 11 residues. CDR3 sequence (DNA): TGTGTCGTAGGGGGCCACAATGAGCAGTTCTTC. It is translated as CVVGGHNEQFF.

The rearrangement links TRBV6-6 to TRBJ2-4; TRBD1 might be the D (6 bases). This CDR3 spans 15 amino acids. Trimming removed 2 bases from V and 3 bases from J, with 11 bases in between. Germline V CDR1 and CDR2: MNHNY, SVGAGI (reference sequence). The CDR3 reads CASSYPGDSKNIQYF. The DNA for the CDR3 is TGTGCCAGCAGTTACCCAGGGGATAGCAAAAACATTCAGTACTTC.

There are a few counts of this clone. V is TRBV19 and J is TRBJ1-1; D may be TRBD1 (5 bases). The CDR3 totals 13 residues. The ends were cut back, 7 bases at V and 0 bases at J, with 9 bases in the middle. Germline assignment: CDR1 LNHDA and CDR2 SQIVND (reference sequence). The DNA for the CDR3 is TGTGCCAGTAAAAGCAGGGTGAACACTGAAGCTTTCTTT. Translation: CASKSRVNTEAFF.

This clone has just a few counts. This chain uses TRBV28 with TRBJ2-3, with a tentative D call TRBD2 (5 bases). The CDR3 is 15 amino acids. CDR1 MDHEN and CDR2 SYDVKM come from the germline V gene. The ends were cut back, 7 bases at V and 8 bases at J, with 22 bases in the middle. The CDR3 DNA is TGTGCCAGCACCTTGGAGACTACCCACAGTGTTACGCAGTATTTT. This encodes CASTLETTHSVTQYF. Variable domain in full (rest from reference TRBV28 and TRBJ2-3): DVKVTQSSRYLVKRTGEKVFLECVQDMDHENMFWYRQDPGLGLRLIYFSYDVKMKEKGDIPEGYSVSREKKERFSLILESASTNQTSMYLCASTLETTHSVTQYFGPGTRLTVL.

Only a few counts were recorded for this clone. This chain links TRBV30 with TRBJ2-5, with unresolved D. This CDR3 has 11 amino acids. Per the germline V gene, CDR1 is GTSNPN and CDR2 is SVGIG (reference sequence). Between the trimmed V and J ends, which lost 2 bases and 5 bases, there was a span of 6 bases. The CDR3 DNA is TGTGCCTGGAGTCCCGTGGAGACCCAGTACTTC. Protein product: CAWSPVETQYF.

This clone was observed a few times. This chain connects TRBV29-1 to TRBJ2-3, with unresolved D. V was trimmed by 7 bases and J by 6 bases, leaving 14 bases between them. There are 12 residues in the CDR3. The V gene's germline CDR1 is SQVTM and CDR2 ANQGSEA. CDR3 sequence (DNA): TGCAGCGGGCAACAAGTGGGGGATACGCAGTATTTT. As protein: CSGQQVGDTQYF.

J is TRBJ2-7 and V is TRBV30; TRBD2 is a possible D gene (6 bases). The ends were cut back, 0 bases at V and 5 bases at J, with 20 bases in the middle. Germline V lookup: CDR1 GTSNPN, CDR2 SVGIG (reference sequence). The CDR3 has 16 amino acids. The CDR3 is CAWSVLPTSGGDEQYF. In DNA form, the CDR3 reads TGTGCCTGGAGTGTACTCCCGACAAGCGGCGGGGACGAGCAGTACTTC.

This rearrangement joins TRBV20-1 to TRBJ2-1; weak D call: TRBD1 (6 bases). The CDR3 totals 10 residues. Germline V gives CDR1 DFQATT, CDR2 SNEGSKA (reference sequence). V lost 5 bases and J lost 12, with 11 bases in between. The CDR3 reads CSALYRVQFF. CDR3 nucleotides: TGCAGTGCTTTATACAGGGTGCAGTTCTTC.

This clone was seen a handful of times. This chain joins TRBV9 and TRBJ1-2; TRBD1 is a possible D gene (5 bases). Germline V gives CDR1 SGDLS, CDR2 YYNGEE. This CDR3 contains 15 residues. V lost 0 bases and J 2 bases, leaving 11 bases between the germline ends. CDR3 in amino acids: CASSVGDGENYGYTF. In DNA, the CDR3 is TGTGCCAGCAGCGTAGGGGACGGTGAGAACTATGGCTACACCTTC.

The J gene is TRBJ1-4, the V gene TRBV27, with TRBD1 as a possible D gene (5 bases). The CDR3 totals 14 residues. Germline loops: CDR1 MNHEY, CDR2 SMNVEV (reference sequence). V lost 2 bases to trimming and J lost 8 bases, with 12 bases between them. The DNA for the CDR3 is TGTGCCAGCAGTTTACAGGGCAGTGGCGAAAAACTGTTTTTT. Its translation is CASSLQGSGEKLFF.